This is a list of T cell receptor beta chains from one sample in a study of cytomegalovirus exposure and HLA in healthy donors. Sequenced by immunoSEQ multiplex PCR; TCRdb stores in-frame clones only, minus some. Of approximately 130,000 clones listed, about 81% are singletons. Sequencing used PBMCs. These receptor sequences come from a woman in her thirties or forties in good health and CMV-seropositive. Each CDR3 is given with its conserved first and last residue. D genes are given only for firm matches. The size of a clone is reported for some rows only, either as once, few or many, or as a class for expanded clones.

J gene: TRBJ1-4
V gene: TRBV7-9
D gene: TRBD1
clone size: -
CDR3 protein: CASRDAGGAGEKLFF
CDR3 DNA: TGTGCCAGCAGGGATGCAGGGGGCGCGGGTGAAAAACTGTTTTTT

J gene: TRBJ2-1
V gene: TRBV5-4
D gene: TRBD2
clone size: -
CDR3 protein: CASSPRGGSNEQFF
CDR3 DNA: TGTGCCAGCAGCCCGCGGGGGGGCTCGAATGAGCAGTTCTTC

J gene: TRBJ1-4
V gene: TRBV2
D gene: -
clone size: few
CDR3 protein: CASSVNLKLFF
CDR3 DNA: TGTGCCAGCAGTGTAAATTTAAAACTGTTTTTT

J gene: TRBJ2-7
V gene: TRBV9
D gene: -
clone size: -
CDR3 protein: CASSPTLTGEFEQYF
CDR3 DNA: TGTGCCAGCAGCCCCACCCTGACAGGAGAATTCGAGCAGTACTTC

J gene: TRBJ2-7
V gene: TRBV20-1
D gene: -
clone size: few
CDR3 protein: CSARDVYEQYF
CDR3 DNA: TGCAGTGCTAGAGATGTATACGAGCAGTACTTC

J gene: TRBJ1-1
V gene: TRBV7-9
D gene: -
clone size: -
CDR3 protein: CASSSGPNTEAFF
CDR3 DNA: TGTGCCAGCAGCTCGGGTCCGAACACTGAAGCTTTCTTT

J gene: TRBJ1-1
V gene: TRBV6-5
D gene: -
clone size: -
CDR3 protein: CASSPRDKLNTEAFF
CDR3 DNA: TGTGCCAGCAGTCCAAGGGACAAATTGAACACTGAAGCTTTCTTT

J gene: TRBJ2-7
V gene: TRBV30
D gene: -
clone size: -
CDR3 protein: CAWSLTGLGSEQYF
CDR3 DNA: TGTGCCTGGAGTCTAACCGGTTTAGGGAGCGAGCAGTACTTC

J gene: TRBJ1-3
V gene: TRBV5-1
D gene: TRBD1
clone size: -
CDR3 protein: CASSTDRAPIYF
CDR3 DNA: TGCGCCAGCAGCACAGACAGGGCCCCCATATATTTT

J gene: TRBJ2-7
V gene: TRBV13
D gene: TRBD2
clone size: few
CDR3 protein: CASSSPPGLAVSYEQYF
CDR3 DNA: TGTGCCAGCAGCTCCCCGCCGGGACTAGCGGTTTCCTACGAGCAGTACTTC

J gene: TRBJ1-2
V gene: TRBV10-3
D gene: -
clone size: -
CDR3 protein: CAIAGRGDYGYTF
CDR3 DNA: TGTGCCATCGCGGGGAGGGGCGACTATGGCTACACCTTC

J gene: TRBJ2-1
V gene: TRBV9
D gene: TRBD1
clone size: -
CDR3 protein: CASSPPRTGAGEQFF
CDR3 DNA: TGTGCCAGCAGCCCGCCCAGGACAGGGGCAGGTGAGCAGTTCTTC

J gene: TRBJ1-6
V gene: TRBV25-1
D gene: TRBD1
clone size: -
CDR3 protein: CASSEGTGNSPLHF
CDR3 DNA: TGTGCCAGCAGTGAAGGGACAGGGAACTCACCCCTCCACTTT